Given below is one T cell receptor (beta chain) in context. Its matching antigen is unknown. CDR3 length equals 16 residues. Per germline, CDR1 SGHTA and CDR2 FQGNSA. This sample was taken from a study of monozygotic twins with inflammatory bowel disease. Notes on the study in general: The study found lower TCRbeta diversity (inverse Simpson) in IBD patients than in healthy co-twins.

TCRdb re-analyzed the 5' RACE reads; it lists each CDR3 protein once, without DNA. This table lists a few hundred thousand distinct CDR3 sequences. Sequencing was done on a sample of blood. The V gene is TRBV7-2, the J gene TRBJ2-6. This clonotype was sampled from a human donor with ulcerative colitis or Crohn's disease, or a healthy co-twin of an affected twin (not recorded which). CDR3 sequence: CASSLELVAGANVLTF. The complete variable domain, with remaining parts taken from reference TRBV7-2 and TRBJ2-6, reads GAGVSQSPSNKVTEKGKDVELRCDPISGHTALYWYRQSLGQGLEFLIYFQGNSAPDKSGLPSDRFSAERTGGSVSTLTIQRTQQEDSAVYLCASSLELVAGANVLTFGAGSRLTVL.